Following are 20 T cell receptor beta chains from one sample sequenced in a study of cytomegalovirus exposure and HLA in healthy donors. The PCR had 60 Vbeta and 13 Jbeta primers. Repertoires were generated with immunoSEQ multiplex PCR, while TCRdb's copy carries only in-frame clones and drops some. This sample has around 120,000 clones, with roughly four fifths found just once. Sequencing input: PBMCs. These receptors all stem from a woman aged 18-29 years in good health and CMV-seronegative.

The CDR3 bases are TGTGCCAGCAGCTTAGCGGAGGAAACCCATCAGTTCTTC. Translation gives CASSLAEETHQFF. The rearrangement links TRBV7-8 to TRBJ2-1; TRBD2 is a possible D gene (5 bases). The CDR3 sequence is 13 residues long. From germline, CDR1 is SGHVS and CDR2 FQNEAQ. Trimming pared 0 bases from V and 13 bases from J, leaving 13 bases between.

The chain's CDR3 is CASSDDPGAKLFF. In DNA, the CDR3 is TGTGCCAGCAGTGACGACCCGGGAGCAAAACTGTTTTTT. The chain is built from TRBV2 and TRBJ1-4; no reliable D call. The ends were cut back, 3 bases at V and 10 bases at J, with 12 bases in the middle. The CDR3 loop spans 13 amino acids. The germline V gene has CDR1 SNHLY and CDR2 FYNNEI. Full variable domain (outside the CDR3, taken from reference TRBV2 and TRBJ1-4): EPEVTQTPSHQVTQMGQEVILRCVPISNHLYFYWYRQILGQKVEFLVSFYNNEISEKSEIFDDQFSVERPDGSNFTLKIRSTKLEDSAMYFCASSDDPGAKLFFGSGTQLSVL.

This clone has just one count. The chain combines TRBV5-8 with TRBJ1-1; 7 positions agree with TRBD1. The CDR3 is made up of 17 amino acids. The V segment lost 5 bases and the J segment 8 bases; nucleotides outside the gene matches: 21. Germline V gives CDR1 SGHTS, CDR2 YDEGEE. The CDR3 region is CASRSWATGDISYEAFF. The CDR3 nucleotides read TGTGCCAGCAGGTCATGGGCAACAGGGGACATCTCCTACGAAGCTTTCTTT.

This clone has more than one count but fewer than ten. This chain joins TRBV23-1 and TRBJ1-1; no clear D. TRBV23-1 is an ORF; its function is uncertain. The CDR3 totals 13 residues. Trimming pared 6 bases from V and 4 bases from J, leaving 12 bases between. The CDR3 nucleotides read TGCGCCAGCAGGCGGTCTTGGAGCACTGAAGCTTTCTTT. Its protein product is CASRRSWSTEAFF.

The chain employs TRBV6-1 and TRBJ2-7, with TRBD1 matching over 7 bases. Germline V gives CDR1 MNHNS, CDR2 SASEGT. The CDR3 consists of 17 residues. J lost 3 bases, V lost 4 bases, and 15 bases had no gene match. The CDR3 loop reads CASSGFWGTEGGYEQYF. The DNA of the CDR3 is TGTGCCAGCAGTGGGTTCTGGGGGACAGAAGGAGGCTACGAGCAGTACTTC.

The V gene is TRBV7-9, the J gene TRBJ2-7, with 7 nucleotides matching TRBD1. Unmatched junction bases numbered 11, after V lost 4 bases and J lost 2 bases. CDR1 is SEHNR and CDR2 is FQNEAQ in the germline V gene (reference sequence). This CDR3 comprises 16 residues. CDR3 residues: CASSSRDRVNPYEQYF. The CDR3 nucleotides read TGTGCCAGCAGCTCGAGAGACAGGGTCAACCCCTACGAGCAGTACTTC.

The rearrangement joins TRBV5-4 to TRBJ1-2, with D perhaps matching TRBD1 (6 bases). There are 13 residues in the CDR3. From germline, CDR1 is SGHNT and CDR2 YYREEE (reference sequence). Trimming shortened V by 4 bases and J by 4 bases, and 11 bases separated the two germline ends. CDR3 sequence (DNA): TGTGCCAGCAGCGGGGGGGCGGCCTATGGCTACACCTTC. Its translation: CASSGGAAYGYTF. The whole variable domain, remainder taken from reference TRBV5-4 and TRBJ1-2, is ETGVTQSPTHLIKTRGQQVTLRCSSQSGHNTVSWYQQALGQGPQFIFQYYREEENGRGNFPPRFSGLQFPNYSSELNVNALELDDSALYLCASSGGAAYGYTFGSGTRLTVV.

The rearrangement joins TRBV5-1 to TRBJ1-4; D uncertain. Germline CDR1 reads SGHRS; CDR2 reads YFSETQ. The CDR3 loop spans 14 amino acids. The V end lost 3 bases, the J end lost 8 bases, and 14 bases lay between the germline ends. Here the CDR3 DNA reads TGCGCCAGCAGCTCCTCCCGTCCGGGGGAAAAACTGTTTTTT. This sequence encodes CASSSSRPGEKLFF.

This clone was found a few times. This chain links TRBV6-4 with TRBJ1-5, with no clear D. Trimming cost V 7 bases and J 6 bases, with 10 bases left between them. CDR1 MRHNA and CDR2 SNTAGT come from the germline V gene. CDR3 size: 12 residues. The CDR3 bases are TGTGCCAGCATCCATCCCCCTCAGCCCCAGCATTTT. It yields the protein CASIHPPQPQHF.

This clone has at least ten counts. V is TRBV6-1 and J is TRBJ1-6, with TRBD1 matching over 7 bases. CDR3 length equals 18 residues. Germline V gene sequence: CDR1 MNHNS, CDR2 SASEGT. Trimming removed 0 bases from V and 0 bases from J; junction bases left unmatched: 5. CDR3 amino acids: CASSEAVTGSSYNSPLHF. CDR3 sequence (DNA): TGTGCCAGCAGTGAAGCGGTGACAGGGAGCTCCTATAATTCACCCCTCCACTTT.

The sample holds one count of this clone. The chain uses TRBV19 and TRBJ1-1; no clear D gene. This CDR3 is built from 12 residues. Germline V lookup: CDR1 LNHDA, CDR2 SQIVND (reference sequence). Trimming pared 6 bases from V and 7 bases from J, leaving 12 bases between. In nucleotides, the CDR3 is TGTGCCAGTAGGCGTTGGGAGTATGAAGCTTTCTTT. This encodes CASRRWEYEAFF.

The chain employs TRBV11-1 and TRBJ1-1; the match to TRBD1 covers 7 bases. Germline CDR1 and CDR2: SGHAT and FQDESV (reference sequence). CDR3 length equals 16 residues. The ends lost 1 base at V and 0 bases at J; junction bases unmatched: 5. The CDR3 DNA reads as TGTGCCAGCAGCTTAGGAAGGGACAGATTGAACACTGAAGCTTTCTTT. It codes for CASSLGRDRLNTEAFF.

The J gene is TRBJ1-2, the V gene TRBV19; 7 nucleotides line up with TRBD1. The V gene end was trimmed by 4 bases and the J gene end by 2 bases; junction bases not matched to a gene: 10. Germline assignment: CDR1 LNHDA and CDR2 SQIVND (reference sequence). This CDR3 has 16 residues. For the CDR3, the DNA is TGTGCCAGTAGTACTTTTACCGGGACAGCGAACTATGGCTACACCTTC. Translated: CASSTFTGTANYGYTF.

The chain carries TRBV6-6 and TRBJ2-1, with TRBD2 matching over 12 bases. The CDR3 loop spans 14 amino acids. The V gene's germline CDR1 is MNHNY and CDR2 SVGAGI (reference sequence). V shed 6 bases and J 7 bases; nucleotides not matched to a gene: 4. Written as DNA, the CDR3 is TGTGCCAGCAGCCTAGCGGGGGGGCCTAATGAGCAGTTCTTC. This codes for CASSLAGGPNEQFF.

The V call is TRBV5-1, the J call TRBJ2-7; 8 bases align to TRBD1. V dropped 4 bases and J dropped 0; count of bases not matched to a gene: 6. Germline CDR1 reads SGHRS; CDR2 reads YFSETQ. The length of the CDR3 is 15 residues. In DNA, the CDR3 is TGCGCCAGCAGCCCACAGGGGGTCTCCTCCTACGAGCAGTACTTC. The encoded protein is CASSPQGVSSYEQYF.

This clone was seen a few times. In DNA form, the CDR3 reads TGTGCCAGCAGTGAACCCCCGGGACAGGGAGGCGAAAAACTGTTTTTT. It yields the protein CASSEPPGQGGEKLFF. The genes are TRBV6-1 and TRBJ1-4; 9 positions match TRBD1. CDR3 length equals 16 residues. Germline CDR1 and CDR2: MNHNS and SASEGT. Trimming at V came to 2 bases and at J to 8 bases, leaving 9 bases not matched to a gene.

The genes are TRBV6-5 and TRBJ1-1, with a tentative D call TRBD1 (5 bases). Trimming stripped 2 bases from V and 8 bases from J, with 12 bases between. This CDR3 has 13 amino acids. Germline CDR1 MNHEY, CDR2 SVGAGI. The CDR3 region is CASSYVGGREAFF. The CDR3 nucleotides read TGTGCCAGCAGTTACGTGGGGGGTCGGGAAGCTTTCTTT.

The chain uses TRBV6-1 and TRBJ1-4, with a weak D call TRBD1 (5 bases). Trimming stripped 4 bases from V and 4 bases from J, with 13 bases between. The CDR3 is made up of 15 amino acids. From germline, CDR1 is MNHNS and CDR2 SASEGT. The CDR3 spells CASSASGVINEKLFF. The CDR3 region has the DNA TGTGCCAGCAGTGCGTCGGGGGTGATTAATGAAAAACTGTTTTTT.

The chain links TRBV29-1 to TRBJ1-1; D might be TRBD1 (5 bases). V lost 6 bases, J lost 0 bases, and 8 bases lay in between. Germline V gives CDR1 SQVTM, CDR2 ANQGSEA. This CDR3 has 12 amino acids. Here the CDR3 DNA reads TGCAGCGTCCGACAGTTGAACACTGAAGCTTTCTTT. It yields the protein CSVRQLNTEAFF.

The table lists this clone with a few counts. V usage is TRBV7-9 and J usage is TRBJ1-1, with TRBD1 as a possible D gene (5 bases). CDR1 and CDR2 (germline): SEHNR, FQNEAQ (reference sequence). The CDR3 extends over 13 amino acids. The V end was cut by 5 bases, the J end by 6 bases, with 13 bases between. Written as DNA, the CDR3 is TGTGCCAGCAGCCCGGGTGTGGGGCCTGAAGCTTTCTTT. This sequence encodes CASSPGVGPEAFF.